This T cell receptor (beta chain) stems from a study of blood T cell repertoires in COVID-19. Study context: Samples came from the United States, Italy and Spain, spanning acute and convalescent COVID-19. Sources were T cells, B-cell-depleted T cells, or PBMCs; the material itself was cDNA or gDNA.

The CDR3 is made up of 18 amino acids. Authors' processing steps: Nucleated cell number was recorded as an estimate derived from reference gene primer amplification. Generated by immunoSEQ multiplex PCR, the TCRdb table keeps only in-frame clones and is missing some. Clone size and the V and J calls come from that table; the DNA yielded D and trimming. Of 650,000 to 800,000 clones in the sample, 90% are singletons; the top ten hold roughly 0.25%. The sequenced sample consisted of peripheral blood. The rearrangement joins TRBV12-2 to TRBJ2-1; no DNA check was done on the table's D call, TRBD2. TRBV12-2 corresponds to a pseudogene. This receptor was identified in a woman aged 18-29 years with acute or convalescent COVID-19. CDR3 in amino acids: CASRLGSGIPLYHNEQFF. The DNA of the CDR3 is TGTGCAAGTCGCTTAGGTTCGGGAATTCCCCTTTATCACAATGAGCAGTTCTTC.